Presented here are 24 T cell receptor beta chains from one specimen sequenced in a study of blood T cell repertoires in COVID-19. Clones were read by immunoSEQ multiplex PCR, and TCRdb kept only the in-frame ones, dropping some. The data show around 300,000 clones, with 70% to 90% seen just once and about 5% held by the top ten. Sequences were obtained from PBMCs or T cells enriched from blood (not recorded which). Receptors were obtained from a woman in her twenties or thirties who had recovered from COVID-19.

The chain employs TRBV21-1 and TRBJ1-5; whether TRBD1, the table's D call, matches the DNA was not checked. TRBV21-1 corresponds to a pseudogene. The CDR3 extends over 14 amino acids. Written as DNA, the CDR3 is TGTGCCAGCAGCAAAGGCAGGGTCGGGCAGCCCCAGCATTTT. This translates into CASSKGRVGQPQHF.

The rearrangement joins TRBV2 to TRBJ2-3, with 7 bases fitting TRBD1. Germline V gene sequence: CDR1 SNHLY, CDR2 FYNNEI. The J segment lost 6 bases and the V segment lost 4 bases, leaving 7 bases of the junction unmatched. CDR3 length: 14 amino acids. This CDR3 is CASSGQGAWDTQYF. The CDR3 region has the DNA TGTGCCAGCAGTGGACAGGGTGCATGGGATACGCAGTATTTT. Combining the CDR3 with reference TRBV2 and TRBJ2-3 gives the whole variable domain EPEVTQTPSHQVTQMGQEVILRCVPISNHLYFYWYRQILGQKVEFLVSFYNNEISEKSEIFDDQFSVERPDGSNFTLKIRSTKLEDSAMYFCASSGQGAWDTQYFGPGTRLTVL.

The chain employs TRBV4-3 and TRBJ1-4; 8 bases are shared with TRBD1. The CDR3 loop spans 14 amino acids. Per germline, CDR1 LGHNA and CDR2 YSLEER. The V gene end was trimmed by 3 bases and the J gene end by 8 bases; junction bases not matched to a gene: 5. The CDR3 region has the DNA TGCGCCAGCAGCCACAGGGGGCGATGGGAAAAACTGTTTTTT. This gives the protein CASSHRGRWEKLFF.

CDR3 in amino acids: CASSPPSQGIVEAFF. In nucleotides, the CDR3 is TGTGCCAGCTCACCACCATCACAGGGGATCGTTGAAGCTTTCTTT. J is TRBJ1-1 and V is TRBV18; 7 bases fit TRBD1. This CDR3 spans 15 amino acids. With 0 bases clipped from V and 7 bases from J, the junction kept 8 bases outside the gene matches. From germline, CDR1 is KGHSH and CDR2 LQKENI.

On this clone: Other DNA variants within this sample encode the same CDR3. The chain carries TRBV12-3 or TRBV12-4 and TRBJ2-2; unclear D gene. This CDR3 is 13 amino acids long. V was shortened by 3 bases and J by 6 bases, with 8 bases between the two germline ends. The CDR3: CASSFPGPGELFF. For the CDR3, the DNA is TGTGCCAGCAGTTTTCCAGGCCCCGGGGAGCTGTTTTTT.

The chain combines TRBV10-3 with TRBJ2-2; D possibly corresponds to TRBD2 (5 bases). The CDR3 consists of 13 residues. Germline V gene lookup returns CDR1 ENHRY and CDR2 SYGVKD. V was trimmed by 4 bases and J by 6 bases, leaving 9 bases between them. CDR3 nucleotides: TGTGCCATCAGTGGGAGAGGGCCCGGGGAGCTGTTTTTT. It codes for CAISGRGPGELFF.

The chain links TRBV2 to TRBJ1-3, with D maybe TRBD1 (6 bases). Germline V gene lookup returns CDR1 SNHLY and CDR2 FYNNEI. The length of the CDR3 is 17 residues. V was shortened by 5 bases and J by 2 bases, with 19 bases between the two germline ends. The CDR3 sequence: CASSLLTGRPTGNTIYF. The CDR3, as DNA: TGTGCCAGCAGTCTCTTAACAGGGAGACCAACTGGAAACACCATATATTTT. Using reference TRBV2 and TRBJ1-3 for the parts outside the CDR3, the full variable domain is EPEVTQTPSHQVTQMGQEVILRCVPISNHLYFYWYRQILGQKVEFLVSFYNNEISEKSEIFDDQFSVERPDGSNFTLKIRSTKLEDSAMYFCASSLLTGRPTGNTIYFGEGSWLTVV.

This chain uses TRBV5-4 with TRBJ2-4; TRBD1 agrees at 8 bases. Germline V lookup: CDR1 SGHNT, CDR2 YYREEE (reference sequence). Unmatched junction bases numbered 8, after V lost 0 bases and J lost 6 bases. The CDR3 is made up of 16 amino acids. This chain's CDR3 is CASSLGGRGQSNIQYF. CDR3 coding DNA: TGTGCCAGCAGCTTGGGAGGCAGGGGGCAATCAAACATTCAGTACTTC. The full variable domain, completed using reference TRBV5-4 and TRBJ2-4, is ETGVTQSPTHLIKTRGQQVTLRCSSQSGHNTVSWYQQALGQGPQFIFQYYREEENGRGNFPPRFSGLQFPNYSSELNVNALELDDSALYLCASSLGGRGQSNIQYFGAGTRLSVL.

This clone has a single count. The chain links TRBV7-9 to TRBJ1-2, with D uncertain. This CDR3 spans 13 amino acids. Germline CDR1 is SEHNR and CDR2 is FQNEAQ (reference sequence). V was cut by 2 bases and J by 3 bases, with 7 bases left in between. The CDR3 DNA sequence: TGTGCCAGCAGCTTAACTCGGGACTATGGCTACACCTTC. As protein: CASSLTRDYGYTF.

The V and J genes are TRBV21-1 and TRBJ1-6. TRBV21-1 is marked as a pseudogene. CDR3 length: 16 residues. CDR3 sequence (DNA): TGTGCCAGCAGCAGATCTTCCCTGGAGCGTACCCGCACCCTCCACTTT. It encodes CASSRSSLERTRTLHF.

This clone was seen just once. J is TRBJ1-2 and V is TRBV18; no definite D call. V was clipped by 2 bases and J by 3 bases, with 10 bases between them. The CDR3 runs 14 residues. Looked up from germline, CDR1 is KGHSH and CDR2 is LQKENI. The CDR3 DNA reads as TGTGCCAGCTCACCAGTGGAGGGTGACTATGGCTACACCTTC. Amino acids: CASSPVEGDYGYTF.

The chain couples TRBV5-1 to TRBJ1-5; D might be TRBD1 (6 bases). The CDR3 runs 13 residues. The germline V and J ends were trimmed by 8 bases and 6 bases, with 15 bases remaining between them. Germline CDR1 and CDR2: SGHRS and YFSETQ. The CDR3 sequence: CASSQGQGQPQHF. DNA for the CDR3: TGCGCCAGTAGTCAGGGGCAGGGTCAGCCCCAGCATTTT.

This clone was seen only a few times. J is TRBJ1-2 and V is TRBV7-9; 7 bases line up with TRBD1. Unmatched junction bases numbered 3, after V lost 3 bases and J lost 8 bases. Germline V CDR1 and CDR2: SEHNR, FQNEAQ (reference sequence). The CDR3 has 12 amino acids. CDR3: CASSLLDRGYTF. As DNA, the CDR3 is TGTGCCAGCAGCTTGTTGGACAGGGGCTACACCTTC.

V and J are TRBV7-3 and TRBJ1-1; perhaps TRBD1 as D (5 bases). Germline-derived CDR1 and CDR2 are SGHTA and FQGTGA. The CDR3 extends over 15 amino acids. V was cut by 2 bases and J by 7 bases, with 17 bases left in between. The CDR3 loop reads CASSLSRGPGGEAFF. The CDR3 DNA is TGTGCCAGCAGCTTATCTAGGGGCCCCGGGGGTGAAGCTTTCTTT.

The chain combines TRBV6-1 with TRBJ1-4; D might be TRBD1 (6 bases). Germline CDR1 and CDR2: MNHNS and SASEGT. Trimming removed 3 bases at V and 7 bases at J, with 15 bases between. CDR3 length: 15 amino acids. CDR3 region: CASSELQGSGEKLFF. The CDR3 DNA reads TGTGCCAGCAGTGAGTTACAGGGATCGGGTGAAAAACTGTTTTTT.

CDR3 DNA sequence: TGTGCCAGCTTTATAGCGATCAACACCGGGGAGCTGTTTTTT. This gives the protein CASFIAINTGELFF. The chain has TRBV3-1 (or the pseudogene TRBV3-2) and TRBJ2-2, with D perhaps TRBD2 (5 bases). The germline V gene has CDR1 LGHDT and CDR2 YNNKEL (reference sequence). The CDR3 totals 14 residues. With 8 bases removed from V and 2 bases from J, the gap between germline ends came to 12 bases.

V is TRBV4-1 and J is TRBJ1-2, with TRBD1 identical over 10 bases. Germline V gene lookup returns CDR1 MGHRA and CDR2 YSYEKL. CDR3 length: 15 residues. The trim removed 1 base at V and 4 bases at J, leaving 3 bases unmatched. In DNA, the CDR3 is TGCGCCAGCAGCCAAGGAGGGACAGGGGCCTATGGCTACACCTTC. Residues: CASSQGGTGAYGYTF.

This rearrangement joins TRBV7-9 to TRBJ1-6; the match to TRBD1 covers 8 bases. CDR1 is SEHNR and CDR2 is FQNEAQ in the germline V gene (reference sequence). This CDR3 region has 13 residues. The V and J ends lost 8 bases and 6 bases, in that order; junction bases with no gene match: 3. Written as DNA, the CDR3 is TGTGCCAGCTGTACAGGGGGTAATTCACCCCTCCACTTT. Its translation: CASCTGGNSPLHF.

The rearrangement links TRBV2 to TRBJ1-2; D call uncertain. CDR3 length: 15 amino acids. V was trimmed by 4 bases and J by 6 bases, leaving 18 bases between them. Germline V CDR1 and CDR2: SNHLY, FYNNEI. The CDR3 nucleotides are TGTGCCAGCAGTGCGGAAGGCGGGTGGTCCCATGGCTACACCTTC. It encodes CASSAEGGWSHGYTF.

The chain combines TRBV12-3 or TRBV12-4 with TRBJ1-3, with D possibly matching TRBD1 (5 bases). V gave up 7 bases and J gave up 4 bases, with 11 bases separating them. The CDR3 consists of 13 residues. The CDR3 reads CASILGVGNTIYF. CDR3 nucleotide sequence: TGTGCCAGCATCCTAGGGGTAGGAAACACCATATATTTT.

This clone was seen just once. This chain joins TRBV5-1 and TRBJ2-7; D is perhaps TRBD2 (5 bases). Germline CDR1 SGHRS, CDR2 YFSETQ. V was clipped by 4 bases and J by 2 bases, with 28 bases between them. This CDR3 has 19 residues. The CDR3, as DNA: TGCGCCAGCAGCCTGAGGACTGGAATCAGCCAAGTCCCTCCCTACGAGCAGTACTTC. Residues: CASSLRTGISQVPPYEQYF.

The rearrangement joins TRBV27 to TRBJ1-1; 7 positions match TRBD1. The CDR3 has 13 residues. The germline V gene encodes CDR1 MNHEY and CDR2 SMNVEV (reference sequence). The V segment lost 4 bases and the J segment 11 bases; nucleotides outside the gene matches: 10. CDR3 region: CASSWGPGQFAFF. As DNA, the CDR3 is TGTGCCAGCAGTTGGGGTCCGGGACAGTTTGCTTTCTTT.

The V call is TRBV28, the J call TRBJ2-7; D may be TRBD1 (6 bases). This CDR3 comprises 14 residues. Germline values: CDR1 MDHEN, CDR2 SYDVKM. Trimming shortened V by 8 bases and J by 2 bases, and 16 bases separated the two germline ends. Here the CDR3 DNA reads TGTGCCAGCCTGGGTGGGGGCCCAGCCTACGAGCAGTACTTC. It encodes CASLGGGPAYEQYF.

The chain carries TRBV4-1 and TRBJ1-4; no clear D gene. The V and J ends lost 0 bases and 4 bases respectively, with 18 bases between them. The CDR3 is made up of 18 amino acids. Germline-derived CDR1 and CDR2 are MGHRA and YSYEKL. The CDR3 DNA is TGCGCCAGCAGCCAAGATCCGATACAGCTCTATCATAATGAAAAACTGTTTTTT. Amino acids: CASSQDPIQLYHNEKLFF.